This note documents a single TCR beta chain sequence. The specificity of this receptor is unknown. This likely traces to a read error, being one base from a far larger clone. CDR1 is given as SGHNT and CDR2 as YENEEA, both from the germline V gene. Its CDR3 holds 15 amino acids, cysteine through phenylalanine. Only the CDR3 DNA is retained, 45 bases long and in frame from the first base. The sample is drawn from a study of read filtering for tumor transcriptome and immune sequencing (dated by TCRdb to 2018 to 2020). Concerning the study at large: The cohort had around 16 male and approximately 15 female patients with a mean age of roughly 66 years, ranging from about 40 to 85. Under revised international staging, 8 or 9 patients fell into R-ISS I, more than 15 into R-ISS II and over 5 into R-ISS III. Whole-transcriptome libraries were prepared with the TruSeq RNA Access Library Prep Kit after DNase treatment. Per sample, about 4 to 11 million TCR-region mapped reads were obtained with IR-seq, compared with only roughly 75 to 1,400 with RNA-seq. TCR repertoires obtained by targeted immune repertoire sequencing and by bulk whole-transcriptome sequencing performed on the same bone marrow samples were compared. A main aim was a read-filtering strategy for immune repertoire data, specifically whether clonotypes supported by a single read should be removed.

Here is what the overall study found, with its caveats: In IR-seq, single-read clonotypes were approximately 80% of clonotypes but around 3.2% of total reads; in RNA-seq they were roughly three quarters of clonotypes and 35% to 55% of reads. Compared with RNA-seq, IR-seq captured clonotypes at much higher depth and more reliably, and a smaller IR-seq throughput was enough to identify most shared clonotypes. When single-read clonotypes were removed, the proportions of shared clonotypes in IR-seq and RNA-seq correlated more strongly. Rather than purified T cells, the sorted CD138-negative fraction was a mixed bone marrow immune population.

Bone marrow was sampled from every patient at the time of active disease. Bone marrow mononuclear cells were isolated by Ficoll-Hypaque density gradient centrifugation. Myeloma plasma cells were removed and CD138-negative cells were obtained by negative selection following labeling with CD138 magnetic microbeads on a MACS separator. Purity of the isolated cells was checked by flow cytometry on an Attune NxT using CD138 antibodies. Total RNA was extracted with TRIzol reagent and quantified with a NanoDrop spectrophotometer. For each patient, the CD138-negative bone marrow sample underwent paired RNA-seq and IR-seq. TCR libraries were constructed from roughly 400 ng RNA using the Immunoverse kit, and molecular barcoded adaptors covering alpha/delta and beta/gamma chains were employed. TCR library preparation was performed with the same RNA that was used for transcriptome sequencing. Sequencing of TCR libraries was carried out on an Illumina HiSeq 4000 with 2 x 150 cycles. Per the authors' processing: Using MiXCR, which included quality filtering and error correction, TCR reads were aligned to human V, D, J and C references and then assembled into CDR3 clonotypes. Clonotype counts and gene usage diversity were analyzed with the tcR package in R. Raw mapping reads were checked after the RNA-seq reads had been mapped by STAR aligner version 2.5.3a onto the human GRCh37 genome. IR-seq fastq files were randomly downsampled with Seqtk 1.3 to test the effect of sequencing depth on detected clonotypes. The public reads were reanalyzed by TCRdb: fastp trimming at Q25, MiXCR alignment, in-frame beta chains only. Rows with one shared CDR3 protein collapse into an entry with the most common genes and DNA. TCRdb's processing, not the authors' own work, is the source of the V and J calls. The sample has about 35,000 distinct CDR3 sequences on record, 13% to 15% of them singletons. The ten largest clones take up around 6.5% of the sample.

The chain was built from TRBV11-3 and TRBJ2-1; the D gene assignment is ambiguous. The sample consisted of a population of CD138-negative cells sorted from bone marrow. What the cell subset or site label conveys for this sample: bone marrow mononuclear cells depleted of CD138+ plasma/myeloma cells by negative magnetic selection. The receptor comes from a donor at least 40 years old with multiple myeloma. The DNA reads TGTGCCAGCAGCCCAAGACTCATTTCCTACGATGAGCAGTTCTTC. This translates into CASSPRLISYDEQFF. Supplemented by the reference TRBV11-3 and TRBJ2-1 proteins around the CDR3, the complete variable domain is EAGVVQSPRYKIIEKKQPVAFWCNPISGHNTLYWYLQNLGQGPELLIRYENEEAVDDSQLPKDRFSAERLKGVDSTLKIQPAELGDSAVYLCASSPRLISYDEQFFGPGTRLTVL.